This TCR beta chain was captured in a study of T cells after yellow fever vaccination. Study-wide points: Reappearing after the booster were most of the clones from primary vaccination (roughly 95% CD4, about 88% CD8).

Researchers made TCR cDNA using 5'RACE template switching, and this step added a universal primer site and UMIs. TCRdb reanalysed the 5' RACE reads using MiXCR and keeps one entry per CDR3 protein. The data hold roughly 85,000 distinct CDR3 sequences, with about an eighth observed a single time. V dropped 0 bases and J dropped 5 bases, with 7 bases sitting between them. Germline values: CDR1 SEHNR, CDR2 FQNEAQ (reference sequence). The CDR3 spans 14 residues. V usage is TRBV7-9 and J usage is TRBJ2-2; D is perhaps TRBD2 (6 bases). Sequences were derived from CD8+ T cells not binding an NS4B(214-222) dextramer, sorted from PBMCs, sampled roughly 23 days after the first yellow fever vaccination. The source of this sequence is a man between 18 and 35 years old who received the YFV17D yellow fever vaccine. The CDR3 is CASSLAGLTGELFF. The DNA for the CDR3 is TGTGCCAGCAGCTTAGCAGGACTAACCGGGGAGCTGTTTTTT.